The subject of this entry is one TCR beta chain. Its antigen is still unknown. From its cysteine to its phenylalanine, the CDR3 spans 15 amino acids. No coding sequence is recorded. CDR1 and CDR2 are drawn from the germline V gene (reference sequence): MNHEY, SMNVEV. The sample comes from a study of T cells expressing NK-cell markers (TCRdb year 2020). Regarding the research as a whole: In sorted CD3+CD56+NKG2C+, CD3+CD56+NKG2C- and CD3+CD56-NKG2C+ T-cell subsets from several donors, TCR beta-chain repertoires were profiled. Seven of the eight sequenced donors were HCMV-seropositive and one was HCMV-seronegative. Randomly selected healthy volunteers, three men and five women, were used as the eight sequenced donors. Libraries were sequenced as 2 x 150 bp reads on Illumina HiSeq 2000/2500, MiSeq or NextSeq. What the work shows at the level of the full study, not this receptor alone: It remained unclear whether the expanded NKG2C-expressing T cell clones were specific for HCMV antigens. Those dominant clonotypes were again the most abundant among CD3+CD56-NKG2C+ cells in four donors, at roughly 25-65%. In six donors, the dominant CD3+CD56+NKG2C+ clonotypes were among the top 10 CD8+ clonotypes and accounted for roughly 1.0-8% of CD8+ T cells.

A commercial ELISA kit detecting HCMV-specific IgG in serum was used to determine HCMV serostatus. Ficoll density gradient centrifugation was used to isolate peripheral blood mononuclear cells from blood. The reads were generated on an Illumina HiSeq 2000. TCR beta cDNA libraries were prepared using 5'RACE template switching, which introduced a universal primer site and unique molecular identifiers. Synthesis of cDNA was primed from the TCR beta constant segment and was followed by two consecutive PCR amplification steps. The original methods were these. Reads were demultiplexed and grouped by UMI with MIGEC, and clonotypes were assembled and quantified with MiTCR. Only TCR cDNA sequences supported by at least two reads were kept to exclude erroneous sequences. The tcR package was used for downstream repertoire analysis, with clonotypes matched between fractions based on CDR3 nucleotide sequence plus V segment. Antigen specificity was annotated against VDJdb with VDJmatch, allowing one amino acid substitution in CDR3. TCRdb reanalyzed the reads, keeping one entry per CDR3 protein sequence and omitting DNA. TCRdb's processing, not the authors' own work, is the source of the V and J calls. The sample table on file contains about 460,000 distinct CDR3 sequences. The ten largest clones represent over 1.3% of the sample.

The chain is encoded by TRBV27 joined to TRBJ1-4; checking the TCRdb D call of TRBD1 is not possible without DNA. The TCR originated in a woman between 45 and 60 years old in good health. Donor details come from another sample of the same person, matched by shared clones. Material for sequencing was blood T cells: a sorted CD56 or NKG2C T cell subset, CD4+ or CD8+ T cells, or bulk PBMC T cells (not recorded which). The CDR3 reads as follows: CASSLRRGSQEKLFF.